This T cell receptor beta chain was sequenced for a study of identical twins. This clonotype showed up many times. What it binds is unknown. Whole-study results and caveats: Invariant cells of the MAIT and iNKT types might have partly distorted the zero-insertion analyses.

Each CDR3 protein gets one entry after TCRdb re-called the 5' RACE reads with MiXCR. This table has around 160,000 distinct CDR3 sequences, approximately 3.5% appearing once. The sequenced material came from memory T cells sorted from blood. The clonotype was recovered from a young man in good health.

The CDR3 sequence: CASSTGPLTFYEQYV. The CDR3 DNA is TGTGCCAGCAGCACCGGGCCCCTCACCTTTTACGAGCAGTACGTC. V usage is TRBV6-1 and J usage is TRBJ2-7; D unclear. V shed 6 bases and J shed 4 bases, with 19 bases lying between them. Looked up from germline, CDR1 is MNHNS and CDR2 is SASEGT. CDR3 size: 15 residues.